Many counts were recorded for the clone carrying this T cell receptor (beta chain). Its specificity is not known. This sample was taken from a study of CD8 T cells in ankylosing spondylitis. Study-wide findings and caveats: For ankylosing spondylitis blood, a TCR beta motif of seven to nine highly homologous variants appeared characteristic.

Scientists made TCR beta libraries using quantitative 5'-RACE with molecular barcodes. MiXCR, applied by TCRdb to the 5' RACE reads, yields one record per CDR3 protein. The sample includes 7,000 to 8,000 distinct CDR3 sequences, less than 3.5% seen only once; the top ten take 35% to 40%. Sequencing used blood, either unsorted or a sorted T cell fraction (not recorded which). The sequence came from a female donor with ankylosing spondylitis or in good health (not recorded which).

In DNA form, the CDR3 reads TGTGCCAGCAGCGTAGGGGGAGACGGGATCTACGAGCAGTACTTC. This gives the protein CASSVGGDGIYEQYF. The chain links TRBV9 to TRBJ2-7; D perhaps matches TRBD2 (5 bases). Trimming pared 0 bases from V and 3 bases from J, leaving 13 bases between. CDR3 length equals 15 residues. Germline V gene lookup returns CDR1 SGDLS and CDR2 YYNGEE.